This paragraph covers one T cell receptor beta chain sequence. Its antigen is still unknown. Base-call qualities are not available, and no considerably larger clone is one nucleotide away. The TCR beta CDR3 regions were amplified from RNA transcripts. The first round of RT-PCR for the TCR CDR3 was performed with the HTBI primer set and the Qiagen OneStep RT-PCR kit. Libraries were constructed in a second round of multiplex PCR, after which size selection and purification were carried out. Sequencing of the libraries was done on an Illumina HiSeq2000 using paired-end 100 bp reads. The study's processing was this. SOAPnuke was used to process the raw data, removing reads that contained adapters or uncalled bases, had a mean Phred below 15, or lacked an exact match to the constant primer or identifier. COPE v1.2.5 was used to merge high-quality paired reads, and clonotypes were defined as unique nucleotide sequences. MiTCR v1.1 was used to align clonotypes to the IMGT TRBV, TRBD and TRBJ reference segments. Only V-J combinations with frequency above 0.0001, covering 99.2% of repertoires, were analysed. The TCS score was defined as F50 (clonal expansion) divided by E x V (chaos), with BLOSUM62-based TCRdist calculated between CDR3 peptides within each V-J. Welch's t-statistics and random forest reduced several hundred V-J features to roughly 13, which were used in a naive Bayes classifier (R e1071). The Morisita-Horn index was used to measure how similar the thyroid and blood repertoires were. Through fastp at Q25 and MiXCR, TCRdb rebuilt clones from the public reads, retaining in-frame beta chains. Rows merge per CDR3 protein into single entries with the most common DNA and genes. The V and J calls and clone size come from TCRdb's table, not from the authors' own analysis. Counted in this sample were roughly 800,000 distinct CDR3 sequences; more than 30% of them appeared once. Jointly, the top ten make up more than 7% of the sample.

Stable Graves' hyperthyroidism was defined as the absence of progression to ophthalmopathy over 18 months of follow-up. The hyperthyroidism patients were between 18 and 65 years old and newly diagnosed, with a disease duration of less than 2 months. Patients with uncontrolled infections, other autoimmune diseases, pregnancy or lactation were excluded. Diagnoses were established on the basis of clinical symptoms, serum thyroxine and TRAb, thyroid ultrasound, and orbital computed tomography. Ficoll-Paque density gradient centrifugation was used to isolate PBMCs from about 9.4 ml of fresh peripheral blood. Total RNA was extracted with Trizol reagent, and quality was checked on an Agilent 2100 Bioanalyzer. This sample is part of a study of T cells in Graves' hyperthyroidism and ophthalmopathy (dated by TCRdb to the late 2010s). Looking at the study overall: Peripheral blood samples were taken at the time of initial diagnosis, prior to any treatment. Thyroid tissue and blood T-cell repertoires from several Graves' hyperthyroidism patients were also compared in the study. To identify distinguishing TCR V-J signatures, a discovery cohort of 100 or so patients was used, comprising some 45 with Graves' ophthalmopathy and 57 with stable Graves' hyperthyroidism. The 95 to 100 discovery patients were randomly split 7:3 into training and test sets. The paper describes TCR Vbeta CDR3 sequencing of roughly 130 peripheral blood samples, made up of under 50 ophthalmopathy patients, approximately 76 hyperthyroidism patients and 17 progressor patients. Once sampling was done, hyperthyroidism patients were given methimazole at a starting dose of 30 mg daily, whereas ophthalmopathy patients were given high-dose intravenous methylprednisolone. An independent validation cohort of 18 to 20 hyperthyroidism patients and some 15 patients who later progressed to ophthalmopathy tested prospective prediction of ophthalmopathy. General findings and caveats noted by the study authors: Sample size was not statistically predetermined, and investigators were not blinded to group allocation. Blood samples also contained most of the expanded thyroid clonotypes (frequency above 0.001), which suggests that blood repertoires may reflect thyroid immune responses. A model built on a 13 V-J signature distinguished ophthalmopathy from stable hyperthyroidism, reaching around 88% sensitivity and 81% to 83% specificity in cross-validation and 80%/75% in testing. During validation, the model predicted progression to ophthalmopathy a median of about 6.5 months ahead of onset, with around 65% sensitivity and 72.22% specificity.

The CDR1 and CDR2 encoded by the germline V gene are SGHTA and FQGNSA. The junction carries 12 bases between V and J, which are trimmed by 2 bases and 10 bases respectively. The CDR3 runs 14 residues from the cysteine to the phenylalanine. The only DNA kept is the CDR3, 42 bases in frame from the first base. The sequence joins TRBV7-2 to TRBJ1-6; the D segment cannot be called with confidence. Specimen: blood. The clonotype originates from a man aged 18 to 29 with Graves' hyperthyroidism. For the CDR3, the sequence is CASSLTGIGSPLHF. The DNA is TGTGCCAGCAGCTTAACCGGGATCGGATCACCCCTCCACTTT. With all but the CDR3 taken from the reference TRBV7-2 and TRBJ1-6 genes, the full variable domain is: GAGVSQSPSNKVTEKGKDVELRCDPISGHTALYWYRQSLGQGLEFLIYFQGNSAPDKSGLPSDRFSAERTGGSVSTLTIQRTQQEDSAVYLCASSLTGIGSPLHFGNGTRLTVT.